The 9 T cell receptor beta chains presented below share a single source sample, sequenced in a study of technical replicates of blood from several donors. Libraries were prepared by immunoSEQ multiplex PCR; TCRdb keeps only in-frame clonotypes and omits some of them. This sample has around 89,000 clones, with approximately 93% found just once. What was sequenced was T cells isolated from PBMCs. These receptors originate from a human donor in good health.

The V call is TRBV5-1, the J call TRBJ1-3; 7 bases map to TRBD1. This CDR3 contains 13 residues. The J segment lost 15 bases and the V segment lost 9 bases, leaving 18 bases of the junction unmatched. Looked up from germline, CDR1 is SGHRS and CDR2 is YFSETQ. The CDR3, as DNA: TGCGCCAAAGGGGGACAGCTTAGGGTACACCAATATTTT. Residues: CAKGGQLRVHQYF.

The gene calls are TRBV10-1 and TRBJ2-7, with 9 bases matching TRBD1. Germline V lookup: CDR1 WNHNN, CDR2 SYGVQD (reference sequence). This CDR3 contains 14 residues. The V segment lost 5 bases and the J segment 5 bases; nucleotides outside the gene matches: 7. The CDR3 region has the DNA TGCGCCAGCAGTACCGGGACAGGGACCAACGAGCAGTACTTC. Translating gives CASSTGTGTNEQYF.

The chain couples TRBV30 to TRBJ2-7; 7 positions match TRBD2. Trimming removed 3 bases from V and 6 bases from J; junction bases left unmatched: 8. Looked up from germline, CDR1 is GTSNPN and CDR2 is SVGIG (reference sequence). CDR3 size: 13 residues. CDR3 nucleotide sequence: TGTGCCTGGAGCCTTATGGGCGGGGGCGAGCAGTACTTC. Translating gives CAWSLMGGGEQYF.

Only one count was recorded for this clone. The chain employs TRBV4-2 and TRBJ2-3; the D gene is possibly TRBD2 (6 bases). Germline CDR1 LGHNA, CDR2 YNFKEQ. The CDR3 runs 14 residues. Trimming took off 4 bases at V and 6 bases at J, with 14 bases between the two ends. This CDR3 reads CASSPGDFSDTQYF. CDR3 sequence (DNA): TGTGCCAGCAGCCCTGGGGACTTCTCCGATACGCAGTATTTT.

J is TRBJ2-1 and V is TRBV30, with D maybe TRBD1 (5 bases). The CDR3 extends over 14 amino acids. V lost 8 bases to trimming and J lost 9 bases, with 23 bases between them. Germline V gene lookup returns CDR1 GTSNPN and CDR2 SVGIG (reference sequence). The CDR3 sequence: CARYTPGMKGEQFF. CDR3 nucleotide sequence: TGTGCCCGATATACCCCAGGGATGAAGGGTGAGCAGTTCTTC.

The chain couples TRBV6-5 to TRBJ1-5; the D is unclear. Trimming shortened V by 5 bases and J by 0 bases, and 8 bases separated the two germline ends. CDR3 length: 14 residues. Germline CDR1 MNHEY, CDR2 SVGAGI. CDR3 in DNA: TGTGCCAGCAGTGCAGAATATAGCAATCAGCCCCAGCATTTT. This gives the protein CASSAEYSNQPQHF.

This rearrangement joins TRBV6-1 to TRBJ1-2, with TRBD1 identical over 7 bases. After removal of 6 bases from V and 6 bases from J, the junction contained 4 bases not matched to a gene. Germline lookup yields CDR1 MNHNS and CDR2 SASEGT. The length of the CDR3 is 12 residues. CDR3: CASSGQADGYTF. The CDR3, as DNA: TGTGCCAGCAGCGGACAGGCTGATGGCTACACCTTC.

This clone was seen once. This chain joins TRBV7-3 and TRBJ1-6; TRBD1 agrees at 7 bases. Germline V gene lookup returns CDR1 SGHTA and CDR2 FQGTGA. After removal of 8 bases from V and 8 bases from J, the junction contained 27 bases not matched to a gene. The CDR3 loop spans 20 amino acids. Here the CDR3 reads CASPYEVTRQARGIDSPLHF. CDR3 nucleotide sequence: TGTGCCAGCCCCTATGAGGTGACGAGACAGGCCAGGGGGATAGATTCACCCCTCCACTTT.

V and J are TRBV4-1 and TRBJ1-6; no reliable D call. The CDR3 spans 17 residues. Germline V gene sequence: CDR1 MGHRA, CDR2 YSYEKL. V shed 1 base and J shed 10 bases, with 20 bases lying between them. The chain's CDR3 is CASSQVLSAGMGSPLHF. The CDR3 nucleotides read TGCGCCAGCAGCCAAGTGCTTTCGGCGGGTATGGGATCACCCCTCCACTTT.